Listed here is a single T cell receptor (beta chain). This clonotype was counted between two and nine times. Its binding antigen is unknown. Per-nucleotide qualities are absent, and no much larger clonotype sits a single base away. TCR beta CDR3 regions were amplified from RNA transcripts. For the first round of RT-PCR on the TCR CDR3, the HTBI primer set was used together with the Qiagen OneStep RT-PCR kit. Libraries were constructed in a second round of multiplex PCR, after which size selection and purification were performed. Paired-end sequencing of the libraries was performed with 100 bp reads on an Illumina HiSeq2000. In the paper's pipeline: Raw data were processed with SOAPnuke, discarding reads with adapters, uncalled bases, mean Phred below 15, or no exact constant-primer or identifier match. High-quality paired reads were merged with COPE v1.2.5, and unique nucleotide sequences were defined as clonotypes. MiTCR v1.1 was used to align the clonotypes against IMGT TRBV, TRBD and TRBJ reference segments. Only V-J combinations with frequency above 0.0001, covering about 99% of repertoires, were analysed. The TCS score was defined as F50 (clonal expansion) divided by E x V (chaos), with BLOSUM62-based TCRdist calculated between CDR3 peptides within each V-J. Welch's t-statistics and random forest reduced just over 500 V-J features to around 14, which were used in a naive Bayes classifier (R e1071). The public reads were reanalyzed by TCRdb: fastp trimming at Q25, MiXCR alignment, in-frame beta chains only. Rows with a matching CDR3 protein are joined into one entry that keeps the most common DNA and genes. TCRdb, rather than the study authors, made the V and J calls. The sample table lists some 690,000 distinct CDR3 sequences, 17% of them with a count of one. The ten largest clones capture around a sixth of the sample.

Stable Graves' hyperthyroidism was defined as no progression to ophthalmopathy during 18 months of follow-up. Hyperthyroidism patients were newly diagnosed, had a disease duration of under 2 months, and were aged 18 to 65 years. Exclusion was applied to patients with uncontrolled infections, other autoimmune diseases, pregnancy or lactation. Diagnoses relied on clinical symptoms, serum thyroxine and TRAb, thyroid ultrasound and orbital computed tomography. Ficoll-Paque density gradient centrifugation was used to isolate PBMCs from about 10 ml of fresh peripheral blood. Trizol reagent was used to extract total RNA, and RNA quality was then checked on an Agilent 2100 Bioanalyzer. This sample stems from a study of T cells in Graves' hyperthyroidism and ophthalmopathy (dated by TCRdb to between 2018 and 2021). Notes on the research overall: Peripheral blood was collected at initial diagnosis, before any treatment. TCR V-J signatures able to tell the groups apart were searched for in a discovery cohort of approximately 95 patients, of whom roughly 42 had Graves' ophthalmopathy and 57 had stable Graves' hyperthyroidism. The paper describes TCR Vbeta CDR3 sequencing of 120 to 150 peripheral blood samples, made up of 40 to 45 ophthalmopathy patients, 70 to 75 hyperthyroidism patients and approximately 17 progressor patients. Prospective prediction of ophthalmopathy was tested in an independent validation cohort of approximately 19 hyperthyroidism patients and approximately 17 patients who later progressed to ophthalmopathy. The 95 to 100 discovery patients were randomly divided into training and test sets at a 7:3 ratio. After sampling, hyperthyroidism patients received methimazole starting at 30 mg daily, and ophthalmopathy patients received high-dose intravenous methylprednisolone. In more than 5 Graves' hyperthyroidism patients, the study also compared T-cell repertoires from thyroid tissue with T-cell repertoires from blood. The paper as a whole reports these results and caveats: No statistical method was used to set the sample size in advance, and investigators knew the group allocation. Ophthalmopathy was separated from stable hyperthyroidism by a 13 V-J signature model, with about 86% sensitivity and 81% to 82% specificity obtained in cross-validation and 80%/75% obtained in testing. Most expanded thyroid clonotypes (frequency above 0.001) were also found in blood, which suggests that blood repertoires may mirror thyroid immune responses. In validation, progression to ophthalmopathy was predicted by the model with 55% to 71% sensitivity and 72% to 85% specificity, a median of around 6.5 months before onset.

Measured from the cysteine to the phenylalanine, the CDR3 is 16 residues long. CDR3 DNA is the only sequence kept; it has 48 bases, read in frame from the first base. Cut back by 3 bases and 1 base, the V and J ends lie 14 bases apart. From a lookup of the germline V gene, CDR1 and CDR2 are MDHEN and SYDVKM. The sample taken for sequencing was blood. This clonotype was sampled from a man aged 45-65 years with Graves' hyperthyroidism. The receptor chain draws on TRBV28 and TRBJ2-3; the D gene is possibly TRBD1, with 6 bases matching. The DNA reads as follows: TGTGCCAGCAGTTTCGCGACAGGTATCGGCACAGATACGCAGTATTTT. The resulting protein is CASSFATGIGTDTQYF.